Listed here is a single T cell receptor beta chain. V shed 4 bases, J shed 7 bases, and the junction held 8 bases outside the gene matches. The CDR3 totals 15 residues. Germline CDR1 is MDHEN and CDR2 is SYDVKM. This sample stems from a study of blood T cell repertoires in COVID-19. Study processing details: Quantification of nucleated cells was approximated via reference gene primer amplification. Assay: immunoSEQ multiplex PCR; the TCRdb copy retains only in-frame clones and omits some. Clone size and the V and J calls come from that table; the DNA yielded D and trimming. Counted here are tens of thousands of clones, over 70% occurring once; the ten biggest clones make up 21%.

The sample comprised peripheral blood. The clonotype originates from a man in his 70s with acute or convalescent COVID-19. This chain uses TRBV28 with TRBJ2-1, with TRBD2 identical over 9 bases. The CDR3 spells CASSSTGTSRNEQFF. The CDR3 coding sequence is TGTGCCAGCAGTTCTACCGGGACTAGCAGAAATGAGCAGTTCTTC.